This TCR beta chain was sequenced for a study of OX40 agonist ivuxolimab in advanced cancers. V shed 4 bases and J shed 7 bases, with 26 bases lying between them. In germline, CDR1 is LNHDA, CDR2 SQIVND (reference sequence). CDR3 length: 18 residues. The table lists this clone with a count of one. The target antigen is unknown. Assay: immunoSEQ multiplex PCR; the TCRdb copy retains only in-frame clones and omits some. The data show roughly 83,000 clones, with approximately 84% seen just once and 7.3% held by the top ten. Findings of the study overall: Expanded peripheral T cells had an undetermined antigen specificity. In the 0.1 to 3.0 mg/kg range, CD4+ and CD8+ blood T cells had expanded clonally by week 6. Among T cells, CD8+ cells averaged more expanded clones than CD4+ cells.

Sample: CD4+ or CD8+ T cells sorted from blood, taken in a trial of the OX40 agonist ivuxolimab. The rearrangement joins TRBV19 to TRBJ2-1; TRBD2 is a possible D gene (6 bases). The TCR comes from an adult with an advanced solid tumor such as melanoma, head and neck, liver or kidney cancer. CDR3 sequence: CASSSDGGNPSYGNEQFF. CDR3 DNA sequence: TGTGCCAGTAGTAGCGACGGCGGGAACCCCTCATATGGGAATGAGCAGTTCTTC. Using reference TRBV19 and TRBJ2-1 for the parts outside the CDR3, the full variable domain is DGGITQSPKYLFRKEGQNVTLSCEQNLNHDAMYWYRQDPGQGLRLIYYSQIVNDFQKGDIAEGYSVSREKKESFPLTVTSAQKNPTAFYLCASSSDGGNPSYGNEQFFGPGTRLTVL.